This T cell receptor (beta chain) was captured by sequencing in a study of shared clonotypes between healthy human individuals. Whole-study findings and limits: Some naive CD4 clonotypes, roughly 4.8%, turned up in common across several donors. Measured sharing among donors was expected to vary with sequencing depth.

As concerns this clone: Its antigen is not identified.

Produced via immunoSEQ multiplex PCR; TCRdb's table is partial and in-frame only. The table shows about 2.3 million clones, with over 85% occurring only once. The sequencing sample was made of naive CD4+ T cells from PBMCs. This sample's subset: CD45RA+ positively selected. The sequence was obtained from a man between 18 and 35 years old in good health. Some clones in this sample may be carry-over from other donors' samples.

The chain's CDR3 is CASSQPAGGKSYEQYF. The CDR3 DNA sequence: TGTGCCAGCAGCCAACCCGCGGGAGGGAAGTCGTACGAGCAGTACTTC. The rearrangement joins TRBV4-2 to TRBJ2-7; TRBD2 agrees at 9 bases. Germline CDR1 is LGHNA and CDR2 is YNFKEQ. The CDR3 consists of 16 residues. V shed 2 bases and J 4 bases; nucleotides not matched to a gene: 9.